The clone carrying this T cell receptor (beta chain) was recorded at least ten times. The antigen remains unidentified. Presence of unique molecular identifiers characterized the TCR beta cDNA libraries. T cells numbering about 0.9 to 11 million gave rise to a few hundred thousand cDNA molecules. TCRdb fed the PCR reads into MiXCR, producing one record per CDR3 protein. The sample lists 250,000 to 300,000 distinct CDR3 sequences, about 40% occurring once. This CDR3 comprises 12 residues. Trimming removed 11 bases at V and 10 bases at J, with 18 bases between. This record belongs to a study of post-analysis software for immune sequencing data. Study-wide background: Relapsing-remitting, secondary progressive and progressive-relapsing courses of multiple sclerosis were included. Study-wide results and caveats: F measure showed strong co-clustering of same-batch samples. Four to six TRBV segments (TRBV5-6, TRBV5-1 and TRBV20-1 among them) occurred more frequently in patients than in controls. Controls significantly exceeded multiple sclerosis patients in normalized Chao1 diversity.

Specimen: blood. The chain links TRBV12-3 or TRBV12-4 to TRBJ2-1; D might be TRBD1 or TRBD2, each matching 5 bases. This TCR derives from a girl between 5 and 17 years old with multiple sclerosis. The CDR3 loop is CAGNNGAGEQFF. The CDR3 DNA is TGTGCCGGGAACAACGGGGCCGGGGAGCAGTTCTTC.